The 28 T cell receptor beta chains listed next were all sequenced from one sample in a study of OX40 agonist ivuxolimab in advanced cancers. Using immunoSEQ multiplex PCR, the repertoire was profiled, and TCRdb retains in-frame clones only, with some absent. The sample holds about 81,000 clones; around 80% are singletons and the top ten take around 6.6%. Sequences were derived from CD4+ or CD8+ T cells sorted from blood, sampled in a trial of the OX40 agonist ivuxolimab. These receptors were collected from an adult with an advanced solid tumor such as melanoma, head and neck, liver or kidney cancer.

This clone was seen more than once but under ten times. CDR3 in amino acids: CASSEVPVSEQFF. CDR3 nucleotides: TGTGCCAGCAGTGAAGTCCCCGTGAGTGAGCAGTTCTTC. The chain combines TRBV6-4 with TRBJ2-1, with D hard to call. The length of the CDR3 is 13 residues. With 3 bases removed from V and 9 bases from J, the gap between germline ends came to 12 bases. Germline V gives CDR1 MRHNA, CDR2 SNTAGT.

The CDR3 DNA reads as TGTGCCAGCAGTTGGAACCGGGCCTCGAACGTTTACACCTTC. The encoded protein is CASSWNRASNVYTF. The chain is built from TRBV6-5 and TRBJ1-2; no clear D. Germline CDR1 and CDR2: MNHEY and SVGAGI. CDR3 size: 14 residues. Trimming shortened V by 4 bases and J by 11 bases, and 20 bases separated the two germline ends.

The CDR3 DNA sequence: TGTGCCAGCAGCGTAGAGGGTGTCGAGACCCAGTACTTC. The encoded protein is CASSVEGVETQYF. This rearrangement joins TRBV9 to TRBJ2-5; D not resolved. In germline, CDR1 is SGDLS, CDR2 YYNGEE. V was clipped by 0 bases and J by 5 bases, with 8 bases between them. CDR3 size: 13 residues.

The chain is built from TRBV2 and TRBJ2-3, with a weak D call TRBD1 (6 bases). CDR3 length equals 15 residues. Germline CDR1 is SNHLY and CDR2 is FYNNEI. Trimming took off 11 bases at V and 0 bases at J, with 18 bases between the two ends. CDR3 protein: CAGNQGRTSTDTQYF. CDR3 nucleotide sequence: TGTGCCGGAAATCAGGGGCGGACTAGCACAGATACGCAGTATTTT.

The chain has TRBV11-2 and TRBJ2-3, with TRBD2 identical over 14 bases. Germline assignment: CDR1 SGHAT and CDR2 FQNNGV. The CDR3 consists of 17 residues. J gave up 3 bases and V 5 bases, and 7 bases lay outside the gene matches. DNA of the CDR3: TGTGCCAGCAGCGCCGGGGGACTAGCGGGGGTGACAGATACGCAGTATTTT. Its translation is CASSAGGLAGVTDTQYF.

This chain links TRBV10-2 with TRBJ2-7, with 9 bases aligning to TRBD1. J was trimmed by 2 bases and V by 6 bases; bases with no gene match: 2. This CDR3 is built from 13 residues. Per germline, CDR1 WSHSY and CDR2 SAAADI. As DNA, the CDR3 is TGCGCCAGCAGAGGGACAGGGACCTACGAGCAGTACGTC. It translates to CASRGTGTYEQYV.

The V call is TRBV5-6, the J call TRBJ2-7; 10 bases are a match to TRBD1. The CDR3 is 15 amino acids. Trimming removed 1 base from V and 4 bases from J; junction bases left unmatched: 5. The germline V gene has CDR1 SGHDT and CDR2 YYEEEE. CDR3 nucleotide sequence: TGTGCCAGCAGCTTGTCGACAGGGGGCTGGTACGAGCAGTACTTC. Amino acids: CASSLSTGGWYEQYF.

This clone was observed a handful of times. The V call is TRBV2, the J call TRBJ2-5; 11 nucleotides align to TRBD2. Germline V gene sequence: CDR1 SNHLY, CDR2 FYNNEI. V trimming: 3 bases; J trimming: 4 bases; junction bases outside the gene matches: 7. The CDR3 is 16 residues long. The CDR3 coding sequence is TGTGCCAGCAGTGATGTAGCGGGAGGGCCGGTAGAGACCCAGTACTTC. Its protein product is CASSDVAGGPVETQYF.

This chain joins TRBV28 and TRBJ2-5, with D perhaps being TRBD1 or TRBD2 (6 bases each). This CDR3 spans 17 amino acids. The V and J ends lost 5 bases and 5 bases respectively, with 24 bases between them. Germline lookup yields CDR1 MDHEN and CDR2 SYDVKM. The CDR3 DNA reads as TGTGCCAGCAGTAACCCGACCATGGGGGGCATCGGGGAGACCCAGTACTTC. Encoded protein: CASSNPTMGGIGETQYF.

The chain recombines TRBV2 with TRBJ1-3; no firm D call. Per germline, CDR1 SNHLY and CDR2 FYNNEI. Trimming shortened V by 3 bases and J by 3 bases, and 18 bases separated the two germline ends. The CDR3 totals 17 residues. The DNA for the CDR3 is TGTGCCAGCAGTGACCCGGATGGGGAACCTATTGGAAACACCATATATTTT. Amino acid sequence: CASSDPDGEPIGNTIYF. Full variable domain (outside the CDR3, taken from reference TRBV2 and TRBJ1-3): EPEVTQTPSHQVTQMGQEVILRCVPISNHLYFYWYRQILGQKVEFLVSFYNNEISEKSEIFDDQFSVERPDGSNFTLKIRSTKLEDSAMYFCASSDPDGEPIGNTIYFGEGSWLTVV.

This chain uses TRBV6-5 with TRBJ2-4, with 8 positions matching TRBD1. The CDR3 totals 16 residues. The germline gives CDR1 MNHEY, CDR2 SVGAGI. V trimming: 4 bases; J trimming: 8 bases; junction bases outside the gene matches: 13. The CDR3 bases are TGTGCCAGCAGTTCCTCAGGGGGCCCTAGGGGGGACATTCAGTACTTC. Protein sequence: CASSSSGGPRGDIQYF.

V gene TRBV19 combines with J gene TRBJ2-3; tentative D call: TRBD1 (6 bases). V was trimmed by 10 bases and J by 4 bases, leaving 18 bases between them. The CDR3 length is 14 residues. From germline, CDR1 is LNHDA and CDR2 SQIVND (reference sequence). Here the CDR3 DNA reads TGTGCCACCGTCCCCAGAAAGGGGGCAGATACGCAGTATTTT. It is translated as CATVPRKGADTQYF.

This clone was detected a few times. This chain uses TRBV10-3 with TRBJ2-7, with 10 bases aligning to TRBD1. Unmatched junction bases numbered 4, after V lost 6 bases and J lost 5 bases. Germline V gene sequence: CDR1 ENHRY, CDR2 SYGVKD. This CDR3 region has 13 residues. The CDR3 DNA follows: TGTGCCATCAGGGGGACAGGGGCGGACGAGCAGTACTTC. This sequence encodes CAIRGTGADEQYF.

The CDR3 nucleotides read TGTGCCAGCAACAGGGGGCAGGTAGATACGCAGTATTTT. Protein: CASNRGQVDTQYF. The genes are TRBV6-5 and TRBJ2-3, with TRBD1 matching 9 bases. The CDR3 is 13 residues long. The germline V gene has CDR1 MNHEY and CDR2 SVGAGI. The junction had 4 bases not matched to a gene; V was cut back by 7 bases and J by 5 bases.

J is TRBJ2-1 and V is TRBV6-5, with 10 bases matching TRBD2. V dropped 6 bases and J dropped 4; count of bases not matched to a gene: 3. CDR3 size: 14 residues. CDR1 is MNHEY and CDR2 is SVGAGI in the germline V gene. The chain's CDR3 is CASRAGGGYNEQFF. In nucleotides, the CDR3 is TGTGCCAGCAGAGCGGGAGGGGGTTACAATGAGCAGTTCTTC.

The chain employs TRBV5-1 and TRBJ2-3; D is perhaps TRBD1 (5 bases). Germline values: CDR1 SGHRS, CDR2 YFSETQ. V dropped 4 bases and J dropped 2 bases, with 8 bases sitting between them. CDR3 size: 13 residues. The CDR3 reads CASSKGDTDTQYF. The CDR3 DNA is TGCGCCAGCAGCAAAGGGGACACAGATACGCAGTATTTT.

In its sample, this clone was seen a few times. The rearrangement links TRBV28 to TRBJ1-2; 7 nucleotides line up with TRBD1. The CDR3 sequence is 15 residues long. Germline V gene lookup returns CDR1 MDHEN and CDR2 SYDVKM. The V and J ends lost 2 bases and 3 bases, in that order; junction bases with no gene match: 6. CDR3: CASSLPYTGDYGYTF. CDR3 DNA: TGTGCCAGCAGTTTACCCTATACAGGGGACTATGGCTACACCTTC.

This clone was picked up a small number of times. This sample includes further DNA sequences coding for the same CDR3. The chain links TRBV27 to TRBJ2-7; D possibly uses TRBD1 or TRBD2 (5 bases each). CDR3 length: 14 residues. Germline CDR1 reads MNHEY; CDR2 reads SMNVEV (reference sequence). V shed 2 bases and J shed 2 bases, with 10 bases lying between them. Here the CDR3 reads CASSLQGPPYEQYF. For the CDR3, the DNA is TGTGCCAGCAGTTTACAGGGACCTCCCTACGAGCAGTACTTC.

The chain joins TRBV4-3 to TRBJ2-5; D is ambiguous. Trimming removed 0 bases at V and 5 bases at J, with 4 bases between. The CDR3 spans 12 residues. Germline CDR1 LGHNA, CDR2 YSLEER. DNA of the CDR3: TGCGCCAGCAGCCAAGACGAGGAGACCCAGTACTTC. This translates into CASSQDEETQYF.

DNA of the CDR3: TGTGCCAGCCAAAGGGGGAGGTCACCTTACGAGCAGTACTTC. Its translation: CASQRGRSPYEQYF. The chain joins TRBV28 to TRBJ2-7; either TRBD1 or TRBD2 may fit D (6 bases each). Trimming left V 8 bases short and J 4 bases short, with 18 bases between. This CDR3 contains 14 residues. Germline CDR1 MDHEN, CDR2 SYDVKM.

This rearrangement joins TRBV18 to TRBJ1-2; 7 bases fit TRBD1. From germline, CDR1 is KGHSH and CDR2 LQKENI. The CDR3 spans 14 residues. V lost 3 bases to trimming and J lost 4 bases; unmatched junction nucleotides: 5. The CDR3 DNA reads TGTGCCAGCTCACCCCCGACAGGGACCTATGGCTACACCTTC. Its translation: CASSPPTGTYGYTF.

The rearrangement uses TRBV11-2 and TRBJ2-1; D is unresolved. CDR1 is SGHAT and CDR2 is FQNNGV in the germline V gene. V lost 3 bases to trimming and J lost 10 bases, with 10 bases between them. There are 12 residues in the CDR3. The CDR3 region is CASSFSTTEQFF. DNA for the CDR3: TGTGCCAGCAGCTTTAGCACAACGGAGCAGTTCTTC.

The J gene is TRBJ1-4, the V gene TRBV5-1; TRBD1 aligns across 7 bases. In germline, CDR1 is SGHRS, CDR2 YFSETQ. This CDR3 has 14 residues. The ends lost 2 bases at V and 8 bases at J; junction bases unmatched: 6. Here the CDR3 DNA reads TGCGCCAGCAGCTTAACAGGGGTTGGCGAAAAACTGTTTTTT. It yields the protein CASSLTGVGEKLFF.

The chain links TRBV2 to TRBJ1-6, with D maybe TRBD1 (5 bases). V was pared by 7 bases and J by 7 bases, with 17 bases between. The germline CDR1 and CDR2 sequences are SNHLY and FYNNEI. The CDR3 sequence is 15 residues long. The CDR3 spells CASTKENGANSPLHF. The CDR3 DNA sequence: TGTGCCAGCACTAAAGAGAACGGGGCGAATTCACCCCTCCACTTT.

This clone has only one observation. The V and J genes are TRBV7-2 and TRBJ2-7; D gene uncertain. The V end lost 1 base, the J end lost 2 bases, and 12 bases lay between the germline ends. There are 15 residues in the CDR3. The germline V gene encodes CDR1 SGHTA and CDR2 FQGNSA. CDR3 sequence reads: CASSLERGRAYEQYF. The CDR3 DNA is TGTGCCAGCAGCTTAGAGAGAGGTAGGGCCTACGAGCAGTACTTC.

The genes are TRBV6-6 and TRBJ2-7, with D possibly matching TRBD1 (6 bases). Germline CDR1 and CDR2: MNHNY and SVGAGI (reference sequence). Trimming removed 3 bases at V and 2 bases at J, with 14 bases between. This CDR3 region has 15 residues. In DNA form, the CDR3 reads TGTGCCAGCAGTTATGATTCAGGGGCTACCTACGAGCAGTACGTC. This codes for CASSYDSGATYEQYV.

This clone came up a few times. The chain employs TRBV30 and TRBJ1-2; D may be TRBD1 (5 bases). This CDR3 contains 17 residues. Trimming removed 0 bases from V and 0 bases from J, with 17 bases in between. Germline assignment: CDR1 GTSNPN and CDR2 SVGIG (reference sequence). CDR3 amino acids: CAWSVSTYRIPNYGYTF. CDR3 bases: TGTGCCTGGAGTGTCTCTACTTACAGGATACCTAACTATGGCTACACCTTC.

This chain joins TRBV5-1 and TRBJ2-7; 10 bases line up with TRBD2. CDR1 SGHRS and CDR2 YFSETQ come from the germline V gene. The CDR3 sequence is 15 residues long. Unmatched junction bases numbered 8, after V lost 4 bases and J lost 4 bases. The CDR3 sequence is CASSTSSGSSYEQYF. The CDR3, as DNA: TGCGCCAGCAGCACCTCTAGCGGGAGCTCTTACGAGCAGTACTTC.